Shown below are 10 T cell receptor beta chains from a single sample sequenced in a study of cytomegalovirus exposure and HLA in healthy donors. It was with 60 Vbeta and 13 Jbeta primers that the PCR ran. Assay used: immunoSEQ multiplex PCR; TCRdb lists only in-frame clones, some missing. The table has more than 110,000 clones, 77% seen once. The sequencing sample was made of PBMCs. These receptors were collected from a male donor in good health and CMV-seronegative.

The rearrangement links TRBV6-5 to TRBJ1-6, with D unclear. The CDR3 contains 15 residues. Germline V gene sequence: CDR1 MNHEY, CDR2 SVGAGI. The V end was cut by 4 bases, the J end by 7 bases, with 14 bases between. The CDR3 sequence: CASSSTFRRNSPLHF. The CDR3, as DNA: TGTGCCAGCAGTTCGACATTCCGGAGGAATTCACCCCTCCACTTT.

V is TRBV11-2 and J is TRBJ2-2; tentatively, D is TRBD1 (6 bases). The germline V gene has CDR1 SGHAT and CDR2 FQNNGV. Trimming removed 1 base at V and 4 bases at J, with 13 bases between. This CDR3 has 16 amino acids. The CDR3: CASSLAAQGSTGELFF. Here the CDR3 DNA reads TGTGCCAGCAGCTTAGCAGCACAGGGTTCCACCGGGGAGCTGTTTTTT.

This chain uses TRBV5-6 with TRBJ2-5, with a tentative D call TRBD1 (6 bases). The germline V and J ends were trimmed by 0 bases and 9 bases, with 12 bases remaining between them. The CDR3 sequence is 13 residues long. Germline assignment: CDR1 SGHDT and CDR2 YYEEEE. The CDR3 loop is CASSLGRGRPQYF. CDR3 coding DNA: TGTGCCAGCAGCTTGGGCAGGGGAAGGCCCCAGTACTTC.

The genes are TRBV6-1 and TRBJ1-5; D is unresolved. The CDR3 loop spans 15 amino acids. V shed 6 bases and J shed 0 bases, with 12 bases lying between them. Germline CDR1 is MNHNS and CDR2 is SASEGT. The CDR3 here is CASREQYFSNQPQHF. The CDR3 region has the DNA TGTGCCAGCAGAGAACAGTATTTTAGCAATCAGCCCCAGCATTTT.

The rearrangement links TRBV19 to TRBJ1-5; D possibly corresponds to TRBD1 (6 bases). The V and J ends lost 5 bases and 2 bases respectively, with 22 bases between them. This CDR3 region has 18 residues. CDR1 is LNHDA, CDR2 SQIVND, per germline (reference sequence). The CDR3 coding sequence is TGTGCCAGTAGTTTCGACAGGAGGCTCTTATATCGCAATCAGCCCCAGCATTTT. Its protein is CASSFDRRLLYRNQPQHF.

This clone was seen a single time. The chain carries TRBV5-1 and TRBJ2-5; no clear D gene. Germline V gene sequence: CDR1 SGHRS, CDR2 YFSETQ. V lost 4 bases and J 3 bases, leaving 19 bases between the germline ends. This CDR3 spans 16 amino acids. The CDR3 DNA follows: TGCGCCAGCAGCCCCCGCCCGAGCTCAATGAAAGAGACCCAGTACTTC. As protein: CASSPRPSSMKETQYF.

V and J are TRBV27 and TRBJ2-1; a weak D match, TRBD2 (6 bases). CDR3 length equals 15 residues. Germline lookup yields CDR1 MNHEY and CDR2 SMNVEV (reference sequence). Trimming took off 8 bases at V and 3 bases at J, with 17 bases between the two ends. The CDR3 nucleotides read TGTGCCAGCGGCCAAACGGGGGACCACTACAATGAGCAGTTCTTC. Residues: CASGQTGDHYNEQFF.

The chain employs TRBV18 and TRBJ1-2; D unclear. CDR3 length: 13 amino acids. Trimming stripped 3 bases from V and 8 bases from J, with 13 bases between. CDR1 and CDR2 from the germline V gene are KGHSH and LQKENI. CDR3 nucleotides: TGTGCCAGCTCACCTGATCGAGTCTCCGGCTACACCTTC. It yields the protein CASSPDRVSGYTF.

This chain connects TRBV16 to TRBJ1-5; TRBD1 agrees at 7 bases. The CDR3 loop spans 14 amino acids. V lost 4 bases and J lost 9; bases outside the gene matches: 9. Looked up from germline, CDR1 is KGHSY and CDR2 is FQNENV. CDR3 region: CASSPDRAQAPQHF. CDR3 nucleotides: TGTGCCAGCAGCCCCGACAGGGCTCAGGCGCCCCAGCATTTT. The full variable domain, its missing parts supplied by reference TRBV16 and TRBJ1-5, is GEEVAQTPKHLVRGEGQKAKLYCAPIKGHSYVFWYQQVLKNEFKFLISFQNENVFDETGMPKERFSAKCLPNSPCSLEIQATKLEDSAVYFCASSPDRAQAPQHFGDGTRLSIL.

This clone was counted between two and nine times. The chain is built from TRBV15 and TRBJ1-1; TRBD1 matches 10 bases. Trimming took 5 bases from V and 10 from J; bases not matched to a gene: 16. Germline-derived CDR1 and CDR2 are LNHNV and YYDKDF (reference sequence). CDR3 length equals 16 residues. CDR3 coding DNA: TGTGCCACCAGCCGATTGTCTAAGACAGGGGGCTTCCCAGCTTTCTTT. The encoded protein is CATSRLSKTGGFPAFF.